The 29 T cell receptor beta chains below come from one sample, sequenced in a study of T cells after yellow fever vaccination (dated by TCRdb to between 2019 and 2020). The label giving this sample's treatment or condition can be read as: live attenuated yellow fever vaccine strain. The library was generated by 5' RACE. Instrument used: Illumina NovaSeq 6000. TCRdb cleaned the public reads at Q25 with fastp, built clones with MiXCR and kept in-frame beta chains. Rows with one shared CDR3 protein collapse into an entry with the most common genes and DNA. For this sample there are 300,000 to 400,000 distinct CDR3 sequences; about 12% appear just once. The top ten constitute approximately 3.3% of the sample. The specimen was CD4+ T cells sorted from PBMCs, collected 15 days after the yellow fever booster vaccination. The receptor set was obtained from a man aged 18-30 years who received the YFV17D yellow fever vaccine.

The J gene is TRBJ2-3, the V gene TRBV3-1; D may be TRBD2 (7 bases). The length of the CDR3 is 16 residues. CDR1 is LGHDT, CDR2 YNNKEL, per germline (reference sequence). The V end lost 4 bases, the J end lost 2 bases, and 16 bases lay between the germline ends. The CDR3 DNA follows: TGTGCCAGCAGCCTTGGGGGGGGGGCTGCCACAGATACGCAGTATTTT. Protein sequence: CASSLGGGAATDTQYF.

The chain combines TRBV7-3 with TRBJ2-1; weak D call: TRBD1 (7 bases). V was shortened by 8 bases and J by 0 bases, with 11 bases between the two germline ends. From germline, CDR1 is SGHTA and CDR2 FQGTGA. The CDR3 totals 14 residues. The CDR3 is CASAGQPSYNEQFF. DNA for the CDR3: TGTGCCAGCGCGGGACAGCCCTCCTACAATGAGCAGTTCTTC.

This clonotype was seen a handful of times. The rearrangement links TRBV6-2 or TRBV6-3 to TRBJ2-7, with D possibly matching TRBD1 (6 bases). CDR3 size: 14 residues. V gave up 5 bases and J gave up 1 base, with 12 bases separating them. Per germline, CDR1 MNHEY and CDR2 SVGEGT. CDR3: CASSRPTGSYEQYV. In DNA form, the CDR3 reads TGTGCCAGCAGTCGACCTACAGGGTCCTACGAGCAGTACGTC.

Regarding this clonotype: A much larger clone differs from this one at a single base, so this may be a read error. The chain carries TRBV2 and TRBJ1-2; 9 nucleotides match TRBD1. This CDR3 is built from 14 residues. J lost 8 bases, V lost 8 bases, and 12 bases had no gene match. Germline CDR1 is SNHLY and CDR2 is FYNNEI. In DNA, the CDR3 is TGTGCCAGCTGTCCTCAGGGGACAGGGTCAGGCTACACCTTC. This encodes CASCPQGTGSGYTF.

This clonotype was counted between two and nine times. The chain has TRBV2 and TRBJ2-5; D possibly uses TRBD1 or TRBD2 (5 bases each). Germline V gene data show CDR1 as SNHLY and CDR2 as FYNNEI. V was shortened by 6 bases and J by 6 bases, with 11 bases between the two germline ends. The CDR3 sequence is 12 residues long. This chain's CDR3 is CASSFGAQTQYF. CDR3 coding DNA: TGTGCCAGCAGCTTCGGGGCGCAGACCCAGTACTTC.

This clonotype has at least ten counts. The V gene is TRBV2, the J gene TRBJ1-1; the D gene is possibly TRBD1 (5 bases). Germline-derived CDR1 and CDR2 are SNHLY and FYNNEI. This CDR3 is 13 amino acids long. Trimming shortened V by 8 bases and J by 0 bases, and 10 bases separated the two germline ends. The CDR3: CASPTGMNTEAFF. CDR3 DNA: TGTGCCAGCCCAACAGGCATGAACACTGAAGCTTTCTTT.

The CDR3 loop reads CASSLGQQSQPQHF. In DNA, the CDR3 is TGTGCCAGCAGCCTGGGACAGCAAAGTCAGCCCCAGCATTTT. V usage is TRBV6-2 or TRBV6-3 and J usage is TRBJ1-5; 7 bases agree with TRBD1. Trimming at V came to 6 bases and at J to 6 bases, leaving 8 bases not matched to a gene. Germline V lookup: CDR1 MNHEY, CDR2 SVGEGT. This CDR3 is built from 14 residues.

This clonotype was found many times. The chain joins TRBV2 to TRBJ1-5, with D unresolved. V shed 4 bases and J shed 1 base, with 8 bases lying between them. CDR1 SNHLY and CDR2 FYNNEI come from the germline V gene. This CDR3 comprises 14 residues. The CDR3 is CASSVYRSNQPQHF. CDR3 DNA: TGTGCCAGCAGTGTGTACCGGAGCAATCAGCCCCAGCATTTT.

The rearrangement joins TRBV20-1 to TRBJ2-1; D possibly corresponds to TRBD1 (5 bases). V dropped 5 bases and J dropped 8 bases, with 10 bases sitting between them. The CDR3 totals 11 residues. CDR1 and CDR2 from the germline V gene are DFQATT and SNEGSKA (reference sequence). The CDR3 DNA reads TGCAGTGCTCAGGGTCTCGATGAGCAGTTCTTC. It yields the protein CSAQGLDEQFF.

The V and J genes are TRBV12-3 or TRBV12-4 and TRBJ2-1; D gene unclear. Trimming cost V 7 bases and J 8 bases, with 15 bases left between them. This CDR3 spans 13 amino acids. The DNA for the CDR3 is TGTGCCAGCAAGGAACTTCCCCCGGATGAGCAGTTCTTC. Its protein product is CASKELPPDEQFF.

The chain joins TRBV20-1 to TRBJ1-6, with D possibly matching TRBD1 (6 bases). V was trimmed by 1 base and J by 7 bases, leaving 11 bases between them. CDR3 length equals 14 residues. CDR1 DFQATT and CDR2 SNEGSKA come from the germline V gene (reference sequence). The chain's CDR3 is CSARGDIGNSPLHF. CDR3 coding DNA: TGCAGTGCTAGAGGGGACATAGGGAATTCACCCCTCCACTTT.

In its sample, this clonotype was seen a few times. J is TRBJ1-4 and V is TRBV5-1; 8 bases fit TRBD1. Trimming cost V 4 bases and J 6 bases; bases outside gene matches: 11. Germline CDR1 is SGHRS and CDR2 is YFSETQ. The CDR3 has 16 amino acids. CDR3 DNA sequence: TGCGCCAGCAGCCCCGCCGGCGCAGGGGGCGATGAAAAACTGTTTTTT. As protein: CASSPAGAGGDEKLFF. Complete variable domain (other parts from reference TRBV5-1 and TRBJ1-4): KAGVTQTPRYLIKTRGQQVTLSCSPISGHRSVSWYQQTPGQGLQFLFEYFSETQRNKGNFPGRFSGRQFSNSRSEMNVSTLELGDSALYLCASSPAGAGGDEKLFFGSGTQLSVL.

A note on this clonotype: One end of the junction is discordant with germline, which a read error may explain. The V call is TRBV6-2 or TRBV6-3, the J call TRBJ2-1; 11 positions match TRBD2. CDR1 is MNHEY and CDR2 is SVGEGT in the germline V gene. This CDR3 has 12 residues. The CDR3 nucleotides read TGTGCCAGCAGTTTTAGCGGGGGGGCCGCGGTCTTC. Residues: CASSFSGGAAVF.

V and J are TRBV18 and TRBJ1-1; unclear D gene. Germline loops: CDR1 KGHSH, CDR2 LQKENI. This CDR3 is 15 amino acids long. Trimming pared 6 bases from V and 1 base from J, leaving 15 bases between. CDR3 sequence: CASSLGRAGNTEAFF. In DNA form, the CDR3 reads TGTGCCAGCTCGCTCGGAAGGGCGGGGAACACTGAAGCTTTCTTT.

This clonotype was seen at least ten times. DNA of the CDR3: TGCAGTGCTAGAGACCCCCAAGGTTCCTACGAGCAGTACGTC. This sequence encodes CSARDPQGSYEQYV. The rearrangement joins TRBV20-1 to TRBJ2-7; no definite D call. V shed 0 bases and J shed 1 base, with 10 bases lying between them. This CDR3 is 14 amino acids long. Germline CDR1 and CDR2: DFQATT and SNEGSKA (reference sequence).

The V gene is TRBV5-1, the J gene TRBJ1-4, with TRBD1 identical over 7 bases. The V segment lost 2 bases and the J segment 3 bases; nucleotides outside the gene matches: 1. In germline, CDR1 is SGHRS, CDR2 YFSETQ. The CDR3 contains 14 residues. CDR3 coding DNA: TGCGCCAGCAGCTTCGACAGGGCTAATGAAAAACTGTTTTTT. The encoded protein is CASSFDRANEKLFF.

Concerning this clonotype itself: This could be a read error, since a much larger clone is one nucleotide away. The genes are TRBV20-1 and TRBJ2-3; D remains ambiguous. This CDR3 has 13 residues. Germline values: CDR1 DFQATT, CDR2 SNEGSKA (reference sequence). The CDR3 is CSARPQNTHTQYF. Written as DNA, the CDR3 is TGCAGTGCTAGACCCCAAAACACACATACGCAGTATTTT.

The rearrangement links TRBV20-1 to TRBJ1-6; D remains ambiguous. The CDR3 covers 17 residues. V was cut by 1 base and J by 0 bases, with 13 bases left in between. Germline assignment: CDR1 DFQATT and CDR2 SNEGSKA (reference sequence). As DNA, the CDR3 is TGCAGTGCTAGAGGTGGTGTTGGGAGCTCCTATAATTCACCCCTCCACTTT. It translates to CSARGGVGSSYNSPLHF.

This clonotype was seen a few times. The chain combines TRBV20-1 with TRBJ2-1; 8 bases are shared with TRBD2. Germline values: CDR1 DFQATT, CDR2 SNEGSKA (reference sequence). There are 13 residues in the CDR3. V dropped 3 bases and J dropped 9; count of bases not matched to a gene: 7. This CDR3 is CSASGGGRREQFF. The CDR3 DNA reads as TGCAGTGCTAGCGGCGGGGGGAGACGTGAGCAGTTCTTC.

This clonotype was detected many times. The chain joins TRBV18 to TRBJ1-5; 7 nucleotides match TRBD1. V shed 4 bases, J shed 4 bases, and the junction held 1 base outside the gene matches. This CDR3 has 13 amino acids. CDR1 and CDR2 from the germline V gene are KGHSH and LQKENI. CDR3 in DNA: TGTGCCAGCTCACAGGGGGCGAATCAGCCCCAGCATTTT. Translation: CASSQGANQPQHF.

This clonotype has only a few counts. In DNA, the CDR3 is TGTGCCAGCAGTTTTTTAGGCTTTCGCACTGAAGCTTTCTTT. Translating it yields CASSFLGFRTEAFF. This sequence joins TRBV6-2 or TRBV6-3 and TRBJ1-1; D remains ambiguous. The CDR3 runs to 14 residues. Trimming left V 4 bases short and J 4 bases short, with 13 bases between. Germline V gene lookup returns CDR1 MNHEY and CDR2 SVGEGT.

A few counts support this clonotype. This chain uses TRBV6-1 with TRBJ2-3, with 9 positions matching TRBD2. Germline CDR1 is MNHNS and CDR2 is SASEGT. This CDR3 has 13 amino acids. After removal of 7 bases from V and 5 bases from J, the junction contained 4 bases not matched to a gene. The CDR3 DNA follows: TGTGCCAGCAAGGAGCGGGGGGTAGATACGCAGTATTTT. Encoded protein: CASKERGVDTQYF.

Ten or more counts support this clonotype. This chain joins TRBV12-3 or TRBV12-4 and TRBJ2-7; 8 nucleotides align to TRBD1. The CDR3 runs to 15 residues. V gave up 5 bases and J gave up 3 bases; unmatched junction bases: 9. The CDR3 DNA sequence: TGTGCCAGCAGTCCTGGACAGGGTGCTCTCTACGAGCAGTACTTC. This encodes CASSPGQGALYEQYF.

The chain is built from TRBV10-3 and TRBJ2-1, with 7 nucleotides matching TRBD2. The CDR3 has 14 residues. CDR1 is ENHRY and CDR2 is SYGVKD in the germline V gene. V shed 4 bases and J 9 bases; nucleotides not matched to a gene: 9. CDR3 sequence: CAISVGGTTSEQFF. CDR3 DNA sequence: TGTGCCATCAGTGTCGGGGGGACCACAAGTGAGCAGTTCTTC.

This clonotype turned up a few times. The chain uses TRBV10-3 and TRBJ2-3; D gene ambiguous. Trimming removed 4 bases at V and 6 bases at J, with 14 bases between. CDR3 length: 14 amino acids. CDR1 and CDR2 (germline): ENHRY, SYGVKD. The CDR3 region is CAISGDKTWDTQYF. The CDR3 nucleotides are TGTGCCATCAGTGGCGATAAGACGTGGGATACGCAGTATTTT.

The genes are TRBV7-2 and TRBJ1-3; D unclear. The ends were cut back, 5 bases at V and 4 bases at J, with 18 bases in the middle. Germline V CDR1 and CDR2: SGHTA, FQGNSA. The CDR3 runs 16 residues. Here the CDR3 DNA reads TGTGCCAGCAGCCCGCCGGCCCTCCGAGGAGGAAACACCATATATTTT. This translates into CASSPPALRGGNTIYF.

This clonotype was observed a few times. The chain links TRBV5-5 to TRBJ2-5; D not resolved. Germline-derived CDR1 and CDR2 are SGHKS and YYEKEE (reference sequence). This CDR3 is built from 14 residues. Between the trimmed V and J ends, which lost 0 bases and 5 bases, there was a span of 11 bases. CDR3 nucleotide sequence: TGTGCCAGCAGCTTGGTGGGGTTGGAGGAGACCCAGTACTTC. Its protein is CASSLVGLEETQYF.

This clonotype turned up a few times. This chain connects TRBV5-1 to TRBJ1-1; 11 bases are a match to TRBD1. CDR1 is SGHRS, CDR2 YFSETQ, per germline. The CDR3 consists of 14 residues. V lost 6 bases, J lost 5 bases, and 6 bases stayed unmatched. Written as DNA, the CDR3 is TGCGCCAGCACAGGACAGGGGGCAGGGACTGAAGCTTTCTTT. Encoded protein: CASTGQGAGTEAFF.

The J gene is TRBJ2-1, the V gene TRBV5-6; 11 positions agree with TRBD2. This CDR3 contains 15 residues. V lost 2 bases to trimming and J lost 4 bases; unmatched junction nucleotides: 2. Germline values: CDR1 SGHDT, CDR2 YYEEEE. The DNA for the CDR3 is TGTGCCAGCAGCTTCCGACTAGCGGGGTACAATGAGCAGTTCTTC. This sequence encodes CASSFRLAGYNEQFF.